This is a list of T cell receptor beta chains from one sample in a study of CD8+CD57+ T cells in acquired aplastic anemia. TCRdb ran MiXCR on the reads and lists one entry per CDR3 protein. The repertoire has about 40,000 distinct CDR3 sequences, 65% to 70% of them found once; the top ten carry about 22%. The sample comprised sorted CD4+, CD8+, or CD8+CD57+ T cells (not recorded which) from PBMCs. These receptors were collected from a human donor in good health, serving as a control. The CDR3 runs from the conserved cysteine through the conserved F or W. D genes are given only for firm matches. Rows give clone size only sometimes, using once, few, many, or a class for an expanded clone.

>NA|TRBV2|TRBJ1-1|NA
TGTGCCAGCTCGGTGGACCACAACACTGAAGCTTTCTTT
CASSVDHNTEAFF
>once|TRBV29-1|TRBJ2-2|NA
TGCAGCGGGGGACAGAACACCGGGGAGCTGTTTTTT
CSGGQNTGELFF
>many|TRBV11-2|TRBJ1-2|NA
TGTGCCAGCAGCGCCATGACAGTTTCTAACTATGGCTACACCTTC
CASSAMTVSNYGYTF
>many|TRBV3-1|TRBJ2-2|NA
TGTGCCAGCAGCCAAGATCTCGGTGCGAACACCGGGGAGCTGTTTTTT
CASSQDLGANTGELFF
>many|TRBV4-3|TRBJ1-4|NA
TGCGCCAGCAGCCCCGTCTTGGGGGGGCCGATTAATGAAAAACTGTTTTTT
CASSPVLGGPINEKLFF
>few|TRBV7-9|TRBJ2-5|NA
TGTGCCAGCAGCCACAAAACAGGGAAAGAGACCCAGTACTTC
CASSHKTGKETQYF
>NA|TRBV9|TRBJ2-2|NA
TGTGCCAGCAGCGTAGCTCCAGCGGGTACCACCGGGGAGCTGTTTTTT
CASSVAPAGTTGELFF
>medium-sized|TRBV9|TRBJ2-7|NA
TGTGCCAGCAGCCAAGGGGACTACGAGCAGTACTTC
CASSQGDYEQYF
>NA|TRBV9|TRBJ1-1|NA
TGCGCCAGCAGCACCCGGTCGGACACTGAAGCTTTCTTT
CASSTRSDTEAFF
>NA|TRBV10-2|TRBJ2-1|NA
TGCGCCAGCAGCGACAGCGACAATGAGCAGTTCTTC
CASSDSDNEQFF
>NA|TRBV29-1|TRBJ1-2|NA
TGCAGCGTTGCTCATACAGACTATGGCTACACCTTC
CSVAHTDYGYTF